What follows describes a single T cell receptor beta chain. Its specificity is unknown. Unique molecular identifiers were in the cDNA, with template-switch universal primer binding. TCRdb re-called the 5' RACE reads through MiXCR, storing one row per CDR3 protein. This sample has about 810,000 distinct CDR3 sequences, with roughly an eighth found just once. J gave up 3 bases and V 1 base, and 6 bases lay outside the gene matches. This CDR3 contains 15 residues. The germline V gene encodes CDR1 DFQATT and CDR2 SNEGSKA (reference sequence). This specimen belongs to a study of identical twins. Broader study findings: With abundant cord blood beta clonotypes, insertions were fewer; memory repertoires showed no such pattern.

These same records also appear under a second study, on yellow fever vaccine responses in identical twins.

V and J are TRBV20-1 and TRBJ2-3, with 8 bases fitting TRBD1. Sample: PBMCs. This clonotype originated in a woman between 18 and 29 years old in good health. DNA for the CDR3: TGCAGTGCTAGAGTTCAGGGGGCCAATACAGATACGCAGTATTTT. Translated, it gives CSARVQGANTDTQYF.